Listed below are T cell receptor beta chains from one sample, sequenced in a study of shared T cell receptors in the human thymus. The data were produced by immunoSEQ multiplex PCR, yet TCRdb's version contains in-frame clones alone and is incomplete. In the table there are about 500,000 clones, around 78% of which are singletons. This sample also appeared in a second study, on human thymus T cells.

The sequenced material came from thymocytes. All receptors derive from a boy under two years old with a congenital heart defect. Both conserved end residues are trimmed from each CDR3. Fields, in order: D gene, J gene, V gene, CDR3 protein. A D gene is named only where the DNA matches it firmly.

>TRBD2|TRBJ2-3|TRBV7-2
ASSLTLAGVGGSTDTQY
>-|TRBJ1-1|TRBV19
ASSIVTGSDEAF
>-|TRBJ1-2|TRBV4-1
ASSQVQGQVGGYT
>TRBD2|TRBJ2-2|TRBV6-5
ASSNPAGEGGELF
>-|TRBJ1-5|TRBV27
ASSAGRDSHQPQH
>-|TRBJ2-5|TRBV28
ASSQFLGGETQY
>TRBD2|TRBJ2-1|TRBV7-9
ASSDGTSRRNEQF
>TRBD1|TRBJ1-1|TRBV9
ASSVVSPNHRGRNL
>TRBD2|TRBJ2-2|TRBV11-3
ASSLRSGRARNTGELF
>TRBD2|TRBJ2-1|TRBV2
ASSPRTSGYNEQF
>TRBD2|TRBJ2-3|TRBV10-2
ASSVRSREVTDTQY
>-|TRBJ1-1|TRBV5-8
ASSRRQEACLMNTEAF
>TRBD2|TRBJ2-3|TRBV12-5
ASGLVRGSGSSTDTQY
>-|TRBJ2-7|TRBV6-1
ASSGGHIYEQY
>-|TRBJ2-3|TRBV4-1
ASSQVRGGYTDTQY
>TRBD2|TRBJ2-3|TRBV29-1
SGLSGREQGPTLNTDTQY
>-|TRBJ2-7|TRBV5-4
ASSSSLTRTREQY
>TRBD1|TRBJ1-2|TRBV28
ASSFPDRGGGYT
>-|TRBJ2-2|TRBV5-1
ASSLVANPSRTGELF
>-|TRBJ2-1|TRBV15
ATSRFNEQF
>-|TRBJ2-2|TRBV4-2
ASSQDRSGQGNTGELF
>TRBD2|TRBJ2-1|TRBV5-6
ASSLAGLAGYNEQF
>TRBD2|TRBJ2-2|TRBV27
ASSNQPTSDNTGELF
>-|TRBJ2-3|TRBV4-2
ASSPRGSERTDTQY
>-|TRBJ2-7|TRBV7-2
ASSPSTGSYEQY
>-|TRBJ1-3|TRBV4-2
ASSPRTGQGASGNTIY
>TRBD1|TRBJ2-7|TRBV7-6
ASSLGGRDRGYEQY
>TRBD2|TRBJ2-5|TRBV29-1
SVSPPPPRGRMGGETQY
>-|TRBJ2-7|TRBV28
ASSFQASYEQY
>-|TRBJ2-5|TRBV14
ASSQEARSRAGQETQY
>-|TRBJ2-7|TRBV4-1
ASSHISGLPTYEQY
>-|TRBJ2-7|TRBV27
ASSPVGGMPFNEQY
>TRBD2|TRBJ2-1|TRBV7-3
ASSLHRTSVNSYNEQF
>TRBD2|TRBJ2-1|TRBV9
ASSVPPVAGRINEQF
>TRBD1|TRBJ1-2|TRBV2
ASSTSGSMTGLSGQSLSDYT
>TRBD2|TRBJ2-1|TRBV7-9
ASSLVVTSGRAEQF
>TRBD2|TRBJ2-2|TRBV11-2
ASSPGTSDNTGELF
>-|TRBJ2-2|TRBV7-9
ASSLLRARATGELF
>-|TRBJ1-3|TRBV2
ASSLPHRAAGNTIY
>TRBD2|TRBJ2-3|TRBV4-3
ASSPTFRGRAADTQY
>-|TRBJ1-4|TRBV6-1
ASRYRNEKLF